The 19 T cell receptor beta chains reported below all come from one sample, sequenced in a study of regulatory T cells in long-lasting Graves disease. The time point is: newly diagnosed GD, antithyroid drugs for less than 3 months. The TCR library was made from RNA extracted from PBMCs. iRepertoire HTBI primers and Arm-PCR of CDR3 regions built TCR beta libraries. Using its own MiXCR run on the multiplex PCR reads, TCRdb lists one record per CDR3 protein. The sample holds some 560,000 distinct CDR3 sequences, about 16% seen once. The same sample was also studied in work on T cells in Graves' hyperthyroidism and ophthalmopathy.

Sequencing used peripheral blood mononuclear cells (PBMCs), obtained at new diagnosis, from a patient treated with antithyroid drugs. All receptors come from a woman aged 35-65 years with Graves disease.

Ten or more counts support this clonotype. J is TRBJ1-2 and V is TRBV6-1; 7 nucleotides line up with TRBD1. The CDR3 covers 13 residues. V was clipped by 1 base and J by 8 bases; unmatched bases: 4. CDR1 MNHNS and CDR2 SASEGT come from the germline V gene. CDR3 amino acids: CASSEDRGRGYTF. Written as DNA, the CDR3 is TGTGCCAGCAGTGAAGACAGGGGTCGAGGCTACACCTTC.

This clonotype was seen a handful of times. The CDR3 loop is CASSLNRDLEAFF. In nucleotides, the CDR3 is TGCGCCAGCAGCTTGAACCGGGACCTTGAAGCTTTCTTT. The J gene is TRBJ1-1, the V gene TRBV5-1, with TRBD1 as a possible D gene (5 bases). V shed 1 base and J shed 7 bases, with 11 bases lying between them. Germline loops: CDR1 SGHRS, CDR2 YFSETQ. The CDR3 is 13 amino acids.

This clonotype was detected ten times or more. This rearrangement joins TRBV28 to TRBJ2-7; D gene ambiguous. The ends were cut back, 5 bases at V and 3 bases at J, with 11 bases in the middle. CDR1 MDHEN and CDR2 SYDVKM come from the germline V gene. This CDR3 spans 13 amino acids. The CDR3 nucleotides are TGTGCCAGCAGTCTTGACGCCGACTACGAGCAGTACTTC. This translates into CASSLDADYEQYF.

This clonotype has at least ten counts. The CDR3 region has the DNA TGTGCCAGCAGTTACCCCCACCCGCAGGGAAGCCCGGGACTTGACAATGAGCAGTTCTTC. This translates into CASSYPHPQGSPGLDNEQFF. The chain has TRBV6-2 or TRBV6-3 and TRBJ2-1; tentative D call: TRBD2 (6 bases). The CDR3 has 20 residues. V was clipped by 2 bases and J by 5 bases, with 28 bases between them. Germline CDR1 reads MNHEY; CDR2 reads SVGEGT.

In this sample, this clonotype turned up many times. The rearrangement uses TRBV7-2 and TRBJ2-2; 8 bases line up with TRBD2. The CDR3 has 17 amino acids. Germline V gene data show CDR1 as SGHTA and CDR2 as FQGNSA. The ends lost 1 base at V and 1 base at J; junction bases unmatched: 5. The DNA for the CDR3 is TGTGCCAGCAGCTTAGTCAATCTAGCGGGGAACACCGGGGAGCTGTTTTTT. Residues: CASSLVNLAGNTGELFF.

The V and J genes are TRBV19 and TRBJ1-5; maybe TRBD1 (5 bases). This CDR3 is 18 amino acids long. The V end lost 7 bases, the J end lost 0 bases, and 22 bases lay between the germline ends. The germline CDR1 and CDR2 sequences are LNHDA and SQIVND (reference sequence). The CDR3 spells CASKGGDSYYYSNQPQHF. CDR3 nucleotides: TGTGCCAGTAAGGGCGGGGACTCCTATTATTATAGCAATCAGCCCCAGCATTTT.

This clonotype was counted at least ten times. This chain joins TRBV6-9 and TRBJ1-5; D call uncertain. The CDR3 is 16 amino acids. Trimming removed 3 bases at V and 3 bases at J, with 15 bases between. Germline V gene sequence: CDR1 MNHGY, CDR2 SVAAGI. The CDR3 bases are TGTGCCAGCAGTTACCTCCCTCCGGGCGACAATCAGCCCCAGCATTTT. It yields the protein CASSYLPPGDNQPQHF.

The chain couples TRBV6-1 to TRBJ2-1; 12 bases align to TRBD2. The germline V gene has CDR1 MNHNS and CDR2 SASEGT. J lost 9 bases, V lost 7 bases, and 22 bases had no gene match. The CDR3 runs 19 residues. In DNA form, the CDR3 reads TGTGCCAGCACCTCTCGACACCTCGATTTGACTAGCGGGGGTTTTGAGCAGTTCTTC. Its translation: CASTSRHLDLTSGGFEQFF.

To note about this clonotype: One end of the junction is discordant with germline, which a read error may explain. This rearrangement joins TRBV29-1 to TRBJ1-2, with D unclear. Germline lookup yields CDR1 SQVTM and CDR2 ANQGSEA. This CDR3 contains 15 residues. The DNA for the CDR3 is TGCAGCGTGGAAGACGGAGCCCCATTGAGGGATGACTACACCTTC. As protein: CSVEDGAPLRDDYTF.

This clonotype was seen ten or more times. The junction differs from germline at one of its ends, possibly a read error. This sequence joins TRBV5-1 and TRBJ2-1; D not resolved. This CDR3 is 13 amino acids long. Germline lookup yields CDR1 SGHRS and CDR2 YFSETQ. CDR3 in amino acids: CASSLAVYNEQFF. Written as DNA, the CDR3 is TGTGCCAGCAGCTTGGCAGTATACAATGAGCAGTTCTTC.

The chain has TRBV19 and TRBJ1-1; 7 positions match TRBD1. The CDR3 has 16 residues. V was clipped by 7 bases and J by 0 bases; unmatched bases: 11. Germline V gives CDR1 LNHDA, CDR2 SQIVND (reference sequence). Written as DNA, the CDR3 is TGTGCCAGTATTGCATCGGGACAGAGGATGAACACTGAAGCTTTCTTT. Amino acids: CASIASGQRMNTEAFF.

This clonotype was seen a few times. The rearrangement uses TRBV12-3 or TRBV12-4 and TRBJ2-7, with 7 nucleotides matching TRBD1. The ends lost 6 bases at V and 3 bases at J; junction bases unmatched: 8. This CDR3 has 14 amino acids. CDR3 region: CASSFRDRGYEQYF. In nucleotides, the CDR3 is TGTGCCAGCAGCTTCCGGGACAGAGGCTACGAGCAGTACTTC.

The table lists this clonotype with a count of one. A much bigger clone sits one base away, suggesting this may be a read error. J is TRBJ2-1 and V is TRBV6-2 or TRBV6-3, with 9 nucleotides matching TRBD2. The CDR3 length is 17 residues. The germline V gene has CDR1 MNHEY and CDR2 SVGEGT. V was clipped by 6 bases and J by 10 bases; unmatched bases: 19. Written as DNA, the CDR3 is TGTGCCAGCAGCTCCAGAGCGGGGGGTCTTGTCAACTACGAGCAGTTCTTC. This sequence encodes CASSSRAGGLVNYEQFF.

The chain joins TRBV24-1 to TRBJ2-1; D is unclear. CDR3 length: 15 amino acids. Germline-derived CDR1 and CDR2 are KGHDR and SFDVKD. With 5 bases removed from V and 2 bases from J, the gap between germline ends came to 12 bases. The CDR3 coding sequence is TGTGCCACCAGTGGGTCTAGTAATACCTACAATGAGCAGTTCTTC. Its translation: CATSGSSNTYNEQFF.

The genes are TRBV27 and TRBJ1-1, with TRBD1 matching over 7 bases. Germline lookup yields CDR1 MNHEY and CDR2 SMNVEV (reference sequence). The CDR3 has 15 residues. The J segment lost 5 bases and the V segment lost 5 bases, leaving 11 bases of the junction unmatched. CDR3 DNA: TGTGCCAGCAGTCACAACAGGGGAGTAGGGACTGAAGCTTTCTTT. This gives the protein CASSHNRGVGTEAFF.

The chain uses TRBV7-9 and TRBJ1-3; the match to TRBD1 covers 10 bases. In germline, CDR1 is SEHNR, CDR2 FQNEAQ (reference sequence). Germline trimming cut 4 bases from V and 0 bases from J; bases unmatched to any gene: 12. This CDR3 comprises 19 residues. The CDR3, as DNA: TGTGCCAGCAGCTCCCCGGGACAGGGGTCAATTGACTCTGGAAACACCATATATTTT. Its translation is CASSSPGQGSIDSGNTIYF.

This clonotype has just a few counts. CDR3 in DNA: TGTGCCAGCAGCTCCATAGGGCAAGCGGGCACCTTC. Translating gives CASSSIGQAGTF. The V gene is TRBV7-8, the J gene TRBJ1-2; no clear D. V was shortened by 4 bases and J by 13 bases, with 16 bases between the two germline ends. The germline V gene has CDR1 SGHVS and CDR2 FQNEAQ. The CDR3 runs 12 residues.

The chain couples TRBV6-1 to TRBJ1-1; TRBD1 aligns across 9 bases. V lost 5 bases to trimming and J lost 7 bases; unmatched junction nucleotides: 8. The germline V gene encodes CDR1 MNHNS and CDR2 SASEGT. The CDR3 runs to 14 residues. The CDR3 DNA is TGTGCCAGCAGTCCGGGACAGGGAAACGTTGAAGCTTTCTTT. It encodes CASSPGQGNVEAFF.

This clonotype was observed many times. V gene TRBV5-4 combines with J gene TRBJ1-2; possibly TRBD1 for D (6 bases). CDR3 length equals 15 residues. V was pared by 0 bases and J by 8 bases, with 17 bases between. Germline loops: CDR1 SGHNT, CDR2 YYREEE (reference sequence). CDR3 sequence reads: CASSLADSPFSGYTF. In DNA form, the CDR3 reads TGTGCCAGCAGCTTGGCGGACAGCCCCTTTAGCGGCTACACCTTC.